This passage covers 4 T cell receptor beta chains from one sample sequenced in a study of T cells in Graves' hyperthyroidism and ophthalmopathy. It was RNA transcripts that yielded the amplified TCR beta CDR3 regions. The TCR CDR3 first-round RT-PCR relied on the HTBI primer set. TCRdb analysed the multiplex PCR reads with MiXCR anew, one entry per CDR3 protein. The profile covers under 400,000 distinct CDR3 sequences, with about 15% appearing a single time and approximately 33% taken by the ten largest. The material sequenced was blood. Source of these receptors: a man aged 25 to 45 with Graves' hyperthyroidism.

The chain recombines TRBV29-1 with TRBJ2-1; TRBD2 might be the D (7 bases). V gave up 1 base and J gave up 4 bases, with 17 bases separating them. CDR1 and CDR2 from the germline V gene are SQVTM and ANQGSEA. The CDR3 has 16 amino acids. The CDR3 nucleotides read TGCAGCGTTGAAGGGGGGCGGCTAGCGGTTTACAATGAGCAGTTCTTC. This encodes CSVEGGRLAVYNEQFF.

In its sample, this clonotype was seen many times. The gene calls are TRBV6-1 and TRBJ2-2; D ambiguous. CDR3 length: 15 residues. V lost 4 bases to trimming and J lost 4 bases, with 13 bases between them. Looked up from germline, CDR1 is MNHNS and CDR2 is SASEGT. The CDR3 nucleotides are TGTGCCAGCAGTGCATTGGTTTCGGGCACCGGGGAGCTGTTTTTT. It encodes CASSALVSGTGELFF.

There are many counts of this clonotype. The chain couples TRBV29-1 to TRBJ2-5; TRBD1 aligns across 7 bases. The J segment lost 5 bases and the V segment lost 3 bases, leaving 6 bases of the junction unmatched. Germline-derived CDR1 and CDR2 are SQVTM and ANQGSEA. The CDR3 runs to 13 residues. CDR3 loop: CSVEQGVGETQYF. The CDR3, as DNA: TGCAGCGTTGAGCAGGGGGTAGGGGAGACCCAGTACTTC.

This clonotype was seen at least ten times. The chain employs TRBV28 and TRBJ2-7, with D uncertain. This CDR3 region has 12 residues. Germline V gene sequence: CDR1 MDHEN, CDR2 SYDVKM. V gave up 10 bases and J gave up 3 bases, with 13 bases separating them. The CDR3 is CATQSPNYEQYF. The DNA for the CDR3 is TGTGCCACGCAATCGCCTAACTACGAGCAGTACTTC.